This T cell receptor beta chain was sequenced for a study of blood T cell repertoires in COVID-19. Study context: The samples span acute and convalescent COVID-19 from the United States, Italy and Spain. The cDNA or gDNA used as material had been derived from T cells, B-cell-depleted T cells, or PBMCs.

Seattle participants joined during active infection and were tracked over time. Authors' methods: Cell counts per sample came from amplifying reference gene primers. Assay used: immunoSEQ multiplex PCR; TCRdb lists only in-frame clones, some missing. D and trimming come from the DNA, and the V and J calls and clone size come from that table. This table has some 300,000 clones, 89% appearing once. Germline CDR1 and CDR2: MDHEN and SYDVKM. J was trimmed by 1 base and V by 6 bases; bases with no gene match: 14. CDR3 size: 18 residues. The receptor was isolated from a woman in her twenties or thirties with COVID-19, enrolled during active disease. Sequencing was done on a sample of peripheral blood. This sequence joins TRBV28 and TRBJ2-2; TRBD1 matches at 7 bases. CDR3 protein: CASSLPLFRTGNTGELFF. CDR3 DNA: TGTGCCAGCAGCCTTCCTCTCTTCCGGACAGGGAACACCGGGGAGCTGTTTTTT.